The following is a TCR beta chain sequence with its context. Its target is unknown. Peripheral blood, together with lesional scalp punch biopsies, was collected from alopecia areata patients. CDR3 length: 15 amino acids. Germline values: CDR1 GTSNPN, CDR2 SVGIG (reference sequence). V was clipped by 4 bases and J by 7 bases, with 20 bases between them. This sample was included in a study of CD8+ T cells in alopecia areata. Overall study findings and caveats: Scalp sample data also include resident alphabeta T cells from normal skin. Across lesional scalp, and particularly alopecia totalis/universalis, clonality surpassed that of normal scalp.

Investigators isolated RNA and reverse transcribed it into cDNA to act as the sequencing template. Generated by immunoSEQ multiplex PCR, the TCRdb table keeps only in-frame clones and is missing some. The table includes roughly 250,000 clones, 67% detected once. The sequence came from a human donor with alopecia areata. Sequencing used CD4+ T cells sorted from blood, obtained at week 0. The chain combines TRBV30 with TRBJ1-5; maybe TRBD1 (5 bases). The CDR3 loop reads CAWNPPGGPAQPQHF. The DNA of the CDR3 is TGTGCCTGGAACCCGCCCGGGGGACCAGCGCAGCCCCAGCATTTT.